Below, 24 T cell receptor beta chains from the same sample are listed, as sequenced in a study of T cells in Graves' hyperthyroidism and ophthalmopathy. Regions amplified from RNA transcripts were the TCR beta CDR3 regions. The HTBI primer set served for first-round RT-PCR of the TCR CDR3. A single record per CDR3 protein comes from TCRdb applying MiXCR to the multiplex PCR reads. The table records about 500,000 distinct CDR3 sequences, approximately 16% of them present only once. The sequenced sample was blood. The source of these receptors is a woman aged 25-40 years with Graves' ophthalmopathy.

This clonotype was recorded at least ten times. This sequence joins TRBV27 and TRBJ2-1; D is possibly TRBD1 or TRBD2 (5 bases each). Trimming stripped 8 bases from V and 5 bases from J, with 13 bases between. The CDR3 sequence is 13 residues long. Germline V gene sequence: CDR1 MNHEY, CDR2 SMNVEV (reference sequence). The CDR3: CASAKVGDNEQFF. The CDR3 coding sequence is TGTGCCAGCGCCAAAGTGGGGGACAATGAGCAGTTCTTC.

The genes are TRBV5-1 and TRBJ1-5, with D unresolved. The CDR3 totals 13 residues. Trimming shortened V by 0 bases and J by 5 bases, and 6 bases separated the two germline ends. Germline CDR1 and CDR2: SGHRS and YFSETQ. CDR3 loop: CASSLGVDQPQHF. The CDR3 coding sequence is TGCGCCAGCAGCTTGGGCGTGGATCAGCCCCAGCATTTT.

With regard to this clonotype: A read error is possible here, since a much larger clone lies one base away. The chain is built from TRBV28 and TRBJ1-1; D remains ambiguous. The germline gives CDR1 MDHEN, CDR2 SYDVKM. V lost 2 bases and J lost 10, with 14 bases in between. The CDR3 sequence is 13 residues long. This CDR3 is CASSLRQPMRAFF. In nucleotides, the CDR3 is TGTGCCAGCAGTTTACGGCAGCCTATGCGAGCTTTCTTT.

This rearrangement joins TRBV7-9 to TRBJ2-7; D not resolved. CDR1 is SEHNR, CDR2 FQNEAQ, per germline (reference sequence). This CDR3 has 14 amino acids. The V and J ends lost 4 bases and 2 bases respectively, with 12 bases between them. CDR3 residues: CASSSLVDAYEQYF. The CDR3 DNA sequence: TGTGCCAGCAGCTCCTTGGTGGATGCCTACGAGCAGTACTTC.

This rearrangement joins TRBV20-1 to TRBJ2-7, with 14 bases fitting TRBD2. Germline V lookup: CDR1 DFQATT, CDR2 SNEGSKA (reference sequence). CDR3 length equals 15 residues. J was trimmed by 2 bases and V by 7 bases; bases with no gene match: 7. The CDR3 sequence is CSGRGLAGGPYEQYF. CDR3 DNA: TGCAGTGGACGCGGACTAGCGGGGGGCCCCTACGAGCAGTACTTC.

V and J are TRBV9 and TRBJ2-3; D might be TRBD2 (6 bases). Germline lookup yields CDR1 SGDLS and CDR2 YYNGEE. CDR3 length: 14 amino acids. V was pared by 2 bases and J by 6 bases, with 13 bases between. The CDR3 DNA reads TGTGCCAGCAGCGTCCGGGACTCCCAGGATACGCAGTATTTT. It yields the protein CASSVRDSQDTQYF.

Of note for this clonotype: A much larger clone is a single base away; this may be a read error. The rearrangement links TRBV20-1 to TRBJ2-7; 7 bases agree with TRBD2. The CDR3 is 18 residues long. The V segment lost 1 base and the J segment 3 bases; nucleotides outside the gene matches: 18. Germline CDR1 reads DFQATT; CDR2 reads SNEGSKA (reference sequence). CDR3 DNA sequence: TGCAGTGCTAGAGCCGGGGGGACTGGCGGGAGTCGAGTCTACGAGCAGTACTTC. Its protein product is CSARAGGTGGSRVYEQYF.

This clonotype showed up many times. This rearrangement joins TRBV13 to TRBJ2-5; D unresolved. The CDR3 runs 13 residues. The germline gives CDR1 PRHDT, CDR2 FYEKMQ (reference sequence). V was trimmed by 0 bases and J by 8 bases, leaving 10 bases between them. This chain's CDR3 is CASSLGLVITQYF. The CDR3 nucleotides read TGTGCCAGCAGCTTAGGACTGGTGATTACCCAGTACTTC.

V and J are TRBV6-5 and TRBJ2-2; D is unclear. Germline V gene data show CDR1 as MNHEY and CDR2 as SVGAGI. V was clipped by 1 base and J by 1 base, with 10 bases between them. The CDR3 has 16 residues. The CDR3 here is CASSYFRQQNTGELFF. Here the CDR3 DNA reads TGTGCCAGCAGTTACTTCCGACAACAGAACACCGGGGAGCTGTTTTTT.

This clonotype was observed at least ten times. V usage is TRBV29-1 and J usage is TRBJ2-7; TRBD2 matches 11 bases. The CDR3 is 16 residues long. Germline V CDR1 and CDR2: SQVTM, ANQGSEA. V was pared by 5 bases and J by 5 bases, with 14 bases of the junction left unmatched. Written as DNA, the CDR3 is TGCAGCGTTCATCTCACTACTAGCGGGAGAGGCGACGAGCAGTACTTC. This encodes CSVHLTTSGRGDEQYF.

This clonotype was counted many times. This chain connects TRBV20-1 to TRBJ1-1; 12 bases align to TRBD1. The V gene end was trimmed by 6 bases and the J gene end by 5 bases; junction bases not matched to a gene: 10. There are 15 residues in the CDR3. CDR1 is DFQATT, CDR2 SNEGSKA, per germline (reference sequence). The CDR3: CSAGGQGARWTEAFF. CDR3 nucleotides: TGCAGTGCAGGGGGACAGGGGGCGCGGTGGACTGAAGCTTTCTTT.

This chain links TRBV10-1 with TRBJ2-7; no clear D gene. Germline V gives CDR1 WNHNN, CDR2 SYGVQD (reference sequence). Between the trimmed V and J ends, which lost 3 bases and 5 bases, there was a span of 8 bases. This CDR3 has 12 residues. The CDR3, as DNA: TGCGCCAGCAGTGAAGGGAATCACGAGCAGTACTTC. Translating gives CASSEGNHEQYF.

The sample holds a few counts of this clonotype. The chain has TRBV6-4 and TRBJ2-7; D perhaps matches TRBD1 (5 bases). The ends were cut back, 8 bases at V and 2 bases at J, with 13 bases in the middle. From germline, CDR1 is MRHNA and CDR2 SNTAGT. The CDR3 loop spans 13 amino acids. The CDR3 DNA is TGTGCCAGCGGGGCCGGTGGAGCCTACGAGCAGTACTTC. Its translation is CASGAGGAYEQYF.

This clonotype was counted only a few times. This rearrangement joins TRBV19 to TRBJ1-4; D unresolved. Trimming stripped 6 bases from V and 8 bases from J, with 13 bases between. The length of the CDR3 is 13 residues. CDR1 and CDR2 (germline): LNHDA, SQIVND (reference sequence). CDR3 region: CASRSNSREKLFF. CDR3 in DNA: TGTGCCAGTAGATCAAACAGTCGCGAAAAACTGTTTTTT.

In this sample, this clonotype turned up many times. V and J are TRBV3-1 and TRBJ2-1; the D gene is possibly TRBD2 (6 bases). V dropped 2 bases and J dropped 5 bases, with 13 bases sitting between them. CDR3 length equals 15 residues. Germline V gene sequence: CDR1 LGHDT, CDR2 YNNKEL (reference sequence). In DNA, the CDR3 is TGTGCCAGCAGCCAATACGCTAGCGCCGACAATGAGCAGTTCTTC. This codes for CASSQYASADNEQFF.

This chain links TRBV24-1 with TRBJ1-1, with a possible D match to TRBD1 (5 bases). V was clipped by 2 bases and J by 10 bases, with 13 bases between them. Germline CDR1 is KGHDR and CDR2 is SFDVKD. CDR3 length equals 13 residues. Here the CDR3 DNA reads TGTGCCACCAGTGATTCAAACGAGGGGTTAGCTTTCTTT. Its protein is CATSDSNEGLAFF.

This chain joins TRBV20-1 and TRBJ2-7; D gene ambiguous. With 2 bases removed from V and 2 bases from J, the gap between germline ends came to 13 bases. Germline V gene data show CDR1 as DFQATT and CDR2 as SNEGSKA (reference sequence). This CDR3 has 14 residues. CDR3 amino acids: CSARPQITPYEQYF. CDR3 sequence (DNA): TGCAGTGCTAGACCTCAAATCACCCCCTACGAGCAGTACTTC.

This clonotype showed up just a few times. The chain has TRBV30 and TRBJ2-2, with D possibly TRBD1 on 5 matching bases. The germline V gene encodes CDR1 GTSNPN and CDR2 SVGIG (reference sequence). CDR3 length: 16 amino acids. V was trimmed by 5 bases and J by 3 bases, leaving 19 bases between them. CDR3: CAWGESGIEHTGELFF. CDR3 sequence (DNA): TGTGCCTGGGGAGAGTCAGGGATAGAACACACCGGGGAGCTGTTTTTT.

This clonotype was seen a handful of times. The chain carries TRBV6-4 and TRBJ2-3, with no clear D. V lost 5 bases and J 6 bases, leaving 12 bases between the germline ends. There are 13 residues in the CDR3. Germline CDR1 MRHNA, CDR2 SNTAGT. In nucleotides, the CDR3 is TGTGCCAGCAGTAACATTAGAGGCGATACGCAGTATTTT. Amino acid sequence: CASSNIRGDTQYF.

This clonotype appeared many times. The genes are TRBV2 and TRBJ2-5; D possibly matches TRBD1 or TRBD2 (5 bases each). The CDR3 has 12 residues. The ends were cut back, 6 bases at V and 7 bases at J, with 12 bases in the middle. Germline V gene data show CDR1 as SNHLY and CDR2 as FYNNEI. CDR3 sequence reads: CASSRDPRTQYF. The DNA of the CDR3 is TGTGCCAGCAGCCGGGACCCCCGGACCCAGTACTTC.

This clonotype appeared a few times. One junction end disagrees with the germline gene, perhaps due to a read error. The chain couples TRBV27 to TRBJ1-5; D gene unclear. Germline V lookup: CDR1 MNHEY, CDR2 SMNVEV (reference sequence). This CDR3 contains 14 residues. In DNA, the CDR3 is TGTGCCAGCAGGTTATCGCGTACTGATCAGCCCCAGCATTTT. Amino acid sequence: CASRLSRTDQPQHF.

At least ten counts were recorded for this clonotype. This sequence joins TRBV11-2 and TRBJ2-1; unclear D gene. This CDR3 comprises 15 residues. V was cut by 3 bases and J by 5 bases, with 14 bases left in between. Germline CDR1 reads SGHAT; CDR2 reads FQNNGV. This CDR3 reads CASSFYSKLDNEQFF. The CDR3 region has the DNA TGTGCCAGCAGCTTTTATAGTAAACTTGACAATGAGCAGTTCTTC. The full variable domain, completed using reference TRBV11-2 and TRBJ2-1, is EAGVAQSPRYKIIEKRQSVAFWCNPISGHATLYWYQQILGQGPKLLIQFQNNGVVDDSQLPKDRFSAERLKGVDSTLKIQPAKLEDSAVYLCASSFYSKLDNEQFFGPGTRLTVL.

This clonotype was recorded many times. V usage is TRBV18 and J usage is TRBJ1-5; D is unclear. V lost 3 bases to trimming and J lost 1 base, with 10 bases between them. This CDR3 comprises 15 residues. Germline assignment: CDR1 KGHSH and CDR2 LQKENI. The CDR3 nucleotides are TGTGCCAGCTCACCTGGAGGGAAGAGCAATCAGCCCCAGCATTTT. It yields the protein CASSPGGKSNQPQHF.

This clonotype showed up many times. The chain is built from TRBV6-2 or TRBV6-3 and TRBJ1-1; D gene uncertain. Trimming removed 0 bases from V and 8 bases from J, with 7 bases in between. Germline CDR1 and CDR2: MNHEY and SVGEGT. CDR3 length: 12 amino acids. The CDR3 DNA reads as TGTGCCAGCAGTTACTCCCCTTCAGAAGCTTTCTTT. Encoded protein: CASSYSPSEAFF.